Listed below are T cell receptor beta chains from one sample, sequenced in a study of CD8 T cells in ankylosing spondylitis. TCRdb re-derived calls from the 5' RACE reads in MiXCR, one entry per CDR3 protein. The top ten hold more than 25% of the sample, which has approximately 25,000 distinct CDR3 sequences, 7.9% seen once. The sequenced sample was blood. The receptors here all came from a male donor with ankylosing spondylitis or in good health (not recorded which). The CDR3 runs from the conserved cysteine through the conserved F or W. A D gene is named only where the DNA matches it firmly. Size tells how often a clone was seen (once, few, many) or the class of an expanded clone, and some rows leave it out.

.	TRBV5-6	few	TRBJ2-5	CASGQMGTALYGETQYF	TGTGCCAGCGGACAGATGGGGACCGCCCTTTACGGAGAGACCCAGTACTTC
.	TRBV29-1	.	TRBJ1-1	CSVDRGQNTEAFF	TGCAGCGTCGATAGGGGCCAGAACACTGAAGCTTTCTTT
.	TRBV3-1	few	TRBJ2-5	CASSQEGRGWETQYF	TGTGCCAGCAGCCAAGAAGGCAGGGGTTGGGAGACCCAGTACTTC
.	TRBV7-9	few	TRBJ1-4	CASSLSRLMKNCFF	.
.	TRBV12-3/TRBV12-4	few	TRBJ1-4	CASSLLGGEKLFF	TGTGCCAGCAGTTTGCTGGGCGGTGAAAAACTGTTTTTT
.	TRBV20-1	.	TRBJ2-2	CSARDLRLADTGELFF	TGCAGTGCTAGAGATCTGCGGCTGGCAGACACCGGGGAGCTGTTTTTT
.	TRBV11-3	few	TRBJ1-1	CASSSGGMNTEAFF	TGTGCCAGCAGCTCGGGGGGAATGAACACTGAAGCTTTCTTT
.	TRBV5-1	many	TRBJ2-5	CASSRDFQETQYF	TGCGCCAGCAGCCGCGACTTCCAAGAGACCCAGTACTTC
.	TRBV20-1	.	TRBJ1-1	CSAGPQGAGAFF	TGCAGTGCTGGCCCCCAGGGAGCCGGAGCTTTCTTT
TRBD2	TRBV13	few	TRBJ2-7	CASSAQASGRFYEQYF	TGTGCCAGCAGCGCACAGGCGAGCGGGAGATTCTACGAGCAGTACTTC
.	TRBV15	few	TRBJ1-2	CATSRNGIGGYTF	TGTGCCACCAGCAGAAACGGAATTGGGGGCTACACCTTC